The 29 T cell receptor beta chains presented below share a single source sample, sequenced in a study of blood T cell repertoires in COVID-19. TCRdb keeps only in-frame clones here, not all; method: immunoSEQ multiplex PCR. Of about 100,000 clones listed, approximately 62% are singletons. Sequenced input: peripheral blood. Receptors originate from a man of 80 years or more with acute or convalescent COVID-19.

This chain joins TRBV19 and TRBJ2-1; 9 nucleotides agree with TRBD1. CDR1 and CDR2 from the germline V gene are LNHDA and SQIVND (reference sequence). With V trimmed by 5 bases and J by 6 bases, 8 bases remained unmatched. This CDR3 has 15 residues. The CDR3, as DNA: TGTGCCAGTAGTCTCGAGACAGGGGGGATCAATGAGCAGTTCTTC. Encoded protein: CASSLETGGINEQFF.

The V and J genes are TRBV9 and TRBJ2-1, with TRBD1 matching 10 bases. Trimming cost V 2 bases and J 7 bases; bases outside gene matches: 9. The CDR3 runs to 16 residues. Germline V gives CDR1 SGDLS, CDR2 YYNGEE. The DNA of the CDR3 is TGTGCCAGCAGCGTTTCCGGGACAGGGGTCGGAAATGAGCAGTTCTTC. Translation gives CASSVSGTGVGNEQFF.

This clone was counted between two and nine times. This chain links TRBV5-4 with TRBJ2-1; D not resolved. V lost 2 bases and J 3 bases, leaving 6 bases between the germline ends. The CDR3 is 13 residues long. Germline V lookup: CDR1 SGHNT, CDR2 YYREEE (reference sequence). This CDR3 reads CASSFSGYNEQFF. CDR3 DNA sequence: TGTGCCAGCAGCTTTTCGGGCTACAATGAGCAGTTCTTC.

The rearrangement joins TRBV7-6 to TRBJ2-7; 9 nucleotides agree with TRBD1. CDR3 size: 14 residues. CDR1 is SGHVS and CDR2 is FNYEAQ in the germline V gene. The trim removed 5 bases at V and 3 bases at J, leaving 5 bases unmatched. Written as DNA, the CDR3 is TGTGCCAGCAGCCCGCGACAGGGGGTCTACGAGCAGTACTTC. This translates into CASSPRQGVYEQYF.

V is TRBV5-4 and J is TRBJ1-1; TRBD1 aligns across 10 bases. The junction had 2 bases not matched to a gene; V was cut back by 2 bases and J by 1 base. CDR1 SGHNT and CDR2 YYREEE come from the germline V gene (reference sequence). The CDR3 spans 15 residues. The CDR3 reads CASSFWTGGNTEAFF. DNA for the CDR3: TGTGCCAGCAGCTTTTGGACAGGGGGGAACACTGAAGCTTTCTTT.

This clone was counted a single time. The rearrangement joins TRBV4-1 to TRBJ2-7, with 10 bases fitting TRBD1. Per germline, CDR1 MGHRA and CDR2 YSYEKL. V was pared by 1 base and J by 0 bases, with 3 bases of the junction left unmatched. The CDR3 is 16 amino acids. The CDR3 coding sequence is TGCGCCAGCAGCCAAGGGACAGGGGGAGGCTCCTACGAGCAGTACTTC. Translating gives CASSQGTGGGSYEQYF.

This clone has a handful of counts. The chain links TRBV3-1 (or the pseudogene TRBV3-2) to TRBJ2-7; 7 nucleotides align to TRBD2. This CDR3 has 11 residues. Germline V gives CDR1 LGHDT, CDR2 YNNKEL (reference sequence). Trimming took 4 bases from V and 6 from J; bases not matched to a gene: 0. Written as DNA, the CDR3 is TGTGCCAGCAGCCCGGGGGGCGAGCAGTACTTC. This encodes CASSPGGEQYF.

The chain couples TRBV14 to TRBJ2-3; D is unclear. The CDR3 consists of 14 residues. Germline CDR1 SGHDN, CDR2 FVKESK. The V end lost 4 bases, the J end lost 2 bases, and 10 bases lay between the germline ends. CDR3 coding DNA: TGTGCCAGCAGCCCGAGCCGATACACAGATACGCAGTATTTT. Protein: CASSPSRYTDTQYF.

The rearrangement uses TRBV7-7 and TRBJ2-7; possible D gene TRBD2, 6 bases. Trimming removed 5 bases at V and 2 bases at J, with 16 bases between. The CDR3 is 15 residues long. The V gene's germline CDR1 is SSHAT and CDR2 FNYEAQ (reference sequence). The CDR3 spells CASSLNRERAYEQYF. In DNA form, the CDR3 reads TGTGCCAGCAGCCTAAACCGGGAGAGGGCCTACGAGCAGTACTTC.

The V gene is TRBV2, the J gene TRBJ2-7; 7 bases align to TRBD1. V dropped 0 bases and J dropped 1; count of bases not matched to a gene: 6. CDR1 and CDR2 from the germline V gene are SNHLY and FYNNEI. CDR3 size: 16 residues. CDR3 protein: CASSEAGGQVSYEQYF. CDR3 DNA sequence: TGTGCCAGCAGTGAAGCAGGAGGACAGGTATCCTACGAGCAGTACTTC.

In DNA, the CDR3 is TGTGCCAGCTCCCAGGGTAATCAGCCCCAGCATTTT. Translation gives CASSQGNQPQHF. This chain links TRBV18 with TRBJ1-5; a possible D gene is TRBD1 (5 bases). CDR1 and CDR2 from the germline V gene are KGHSH and LQKENI. The CDR3 consists of 12 residues. Trimming removed 6 bases from V and 4 bases from J, with 7 bases in between.

This clone was detected a few times. The chain couples TRBV28 to TRBJ2-3; TRBD2 might be the D (7 bases). CDR3 size: 15 residues. Germline V gives CDR1 MDHEN, CDR2 SYDVKM. V was cut by 8 bases and J by 4 bases, with 19 bases left in between. DNA of the CDR3: TGTGCCAGCGGGGAGGGCAGGGGAGGGCCAGATACGCAGTATTTT. This translates into CASGEGRGGPDTQYF.

This clone has more than one count but fewer than ten. The rearrangement uses TRBV27 and TRBJ2-7; D gene uncertain. Germline assignment: CDR1 MNHEY and CDR2 SMNVEV (reference sequence). V lost 5 bases and J 3 bases, leaving 14 bases between the germline ends. The CDR3 contains 14 residues. CDR3 residues: CASSRIPQFYEQYF. The CDR3 DNA is TGTGCCAGCAGTCGCATCCCTCAGTTCTACGAGCAGTACTTC.

CDR3 sequence: CASSSTSGAYNEQFF. In nucleotides, the CDR3 is TGTGCCAGCAGCTCTACTAGCGGAGCCTACAATGAGCAGTTCTTC. The chain joins TRBV7-2 to TRBJ2-1; 8 bases match TRBD2. Germline V lookup: CDR1 SGHTA, CDR2 FQGNSA. CDR3 length equals 15 residues. With V trimmed by 4 bases and J by 2 bases, 4 bases remained unmatched.

This clone was counted at least ten times. The sample has other DNA sequences that encode this CDR3 too. V usage is TRBV5-1 and J usage is TRBJ2-1; the D gene is possibly TRBD2 (6 bases). The CDR3 has 15 residues. Germline loops: CDR1 SGHRS, CDR2 YFSETQ. V lost 0 bases and J 2 bases, leaving 9 bases between the germline ends. The CDR3 spells CASSLAGETYNEQFF. The DNA for the CDR3 is TGCGCCAGCAGCTTGGCGGGGGAAACCTACAATGAGCAGTTCTTC. Looking up the rest from reference TRBV5-1 and TRBJ2-1 gives the full variable domain: KAGVTQTPRYLIKTRGQQVTLSCSPISGHRSVSWYQQTPGQGLQFLFEYFSETQRNKGNFPGRFSGRQFSNSRSEMNVSTLELGDSALYLCASSLAGETYNEQFFGPGTRLTVL.

In the case of this clone: Other DNA sequences from this sample encode an identical CDR3 as well. The chain carries TRBV28 and TRBJ2-5; D gene uncertain. CDR3 length equals 12 residues. CDR1 MDHEN and CDR2 SYDVKM come from the germline V gene. V lost 7 bases, J lost 5 bases, and 11 bases lay in between. The CDR3 loop reads CASTSGRETQYF. CDR3 in DNA: TGTGCCAGCACCTCGGGTCGGGAGACCCAGTACTTC.

This clone was picked up a small number of times. The rearrangement joins TRBV9 to TRBJ2-7; the D gene is possibly TRBD2 (5 bases). The CDR3 covers 13 residues. Germline CDR1 is SGDLS and CDR2 is YYNGEE. Between the trimmed V and J ends, which lost 3 bases and 3 bases, there was a span of 10 bases. The CDR3 is CASSADGIYEQYF. In DNA, the CDR3 is TGTGCCAGCAGCGCGGACGGGATCTACGAGCAGTACTTC.

J is TRBJ2-3 and V is TRBV5-5, with 7 nucleotides matching TRBD2. CDR1 is SGHKS, CDR2 YYEKEE, per germline (reference sequence). The CDR3 is made up of 16 amino acids. With 1 base clipped from V and 0 bases from J, the junction kept 5 bases outside the gene matches. CDR3: CASSLPSGSSTDTQYF. The CDR3 nucleotides are TGTGCCAGCAGCTTGCCTAGCGGCTCTAGCACAGATACGCAGTATTTT.

V usage is TRBV9 and J usage is TRBJ2-7; D not resolved. Trimming removed 0 bases from V and 4 bases from J, with 11 bases in between. The CDR3 sequence is 14 residues long. The germline CDR1 and CDR2 sequences are SGDLS and YYNGEE. CDR3 bases: TGTGCCAGCAGCGTAGACCCCTCTAGGTACGAGCAGTACTTC. It is translated as CASSVDPSRYEQYF.

In this sample, this clone turned up a few times. CDR3 protein: CASSWTGGLNTEAFF. CDR3 bases: TGTGCCAGCAGCTGGACAGGGGGCCTGAACACTGAAGCTTTCTTT. The V call is TRBV7-2, the J call TRBJ1-1, with 11 bases fitting TRBD1. The CDR3 is made up of 15 amino acids. Unmatched junction bases numbered 1, after V lost 4 bases and J lost 0 bases. Germline CDR1 reads SGHTA; CDR2 reads FQGNSA.

The rearrangement links TRBV15 to TRBJ1-4; D might be TRBD1 (6 bases). The germline V gene has CDR1 LNHNV and CDR2 YYDKDF (reference sequence). The ends were cut back, 0 bases at V and 2 bases at J, with 7 bases in the middle. This CDR3 contains 15 residues. The CDR3 protein is CATSRETGTNEKLFF. DNA for the CDR3: TGTGCCACCAGCAGAGAGACAGGTACTAATGAAAAACTGTTTTTT.

This sequence joins TRBV7-8 and TRBJ1-2; D might be TRBD1 (6 bases). The length of the CDR3 is 14 residues. Deletions cut 5 bases from V and 1 base from J, with 11 bases between. The germline V gene encodes CDR1 SGHVS and CDR2 FQNEAQ. DNA for the CDR3: TGTGCCAGCAGCCGAATACAGGGTAACTATGGCTACACCTTC. Translating gives CASSRIQGNYGYTF.

This sequence joins TRBV29-1 and TRBJ2-3, with TRBD1 matching 7 bases. Germline trimming cut 4 bases from V and 4 bases from J; bases unmatched to any gene: 5. Looked up from germline, CDR1 is SQVTM and CDR2 is ANQGSEA. This CDR3 is built from 13 residues. The CDR3 sequence is CSVAQGVPDTQYF. The CDR3 nucleotides are TGCAGCGTTGCTCAGGGGGTACCAGATACGCAGTATTTT.

The chain recombines TRBV24-1 with TRBJ1-5, with D unresolved. V was pared by 5 bases and J by 4 bases, with 5 bases between. The germline V gene has CDR1 KGHDR and CDR2 SFDVKD. The CDR3 sequence is 12 residues long. This CDR3 reads CATSAGNQPQHF. CDR3 sequence (DNA): TGTGCCACCAGTGCCGGGAATCAGCCCCAGCATTTT.

In this sample, this clone turned up many times. The chain is built from TRBV6-6 and TRBJ2-7, with D possibly TRBD2 on 6 matching bases. Germline loops: CDR1 MNHNY, CDR2 SVGAGI (reference sequence). The ends were cut back, 4 bases at V and 4 bases at J, with 11 bases in the middle. The CDR3 sequence is 13 residues long. CDR3 sequence (DNA): TGTGCCAGCAGTTGGTGGGGGAGGTACGAGCAGTACTTC. Translated: CASSWWGRYEQYF.

The chain combines TRBV12-1 with TRBJ2-7; the DNA was not used to check the table's D call, TRBD2. TRBV12-1 is given as a pseudogene. The CDR3 runs to 15 residues. The chain's CDR3 is CASSPTTSGPYEQYF. DNA of the CDR3: TGTGCCAGCAGCCCCACGACTAGCGGTCCCTACGAGCAGTACTTC.

This clone showed up just a few times. The V and J genes are TRBV7-2 and TRBJ1-1; a possible D gene is TRBD1 (6 bases). Looked up from germline, CDR1 is SGHTA and CDR2 is FQGNSA. Trimming took off 1 base at V and 4 bases at J, with 10 bases between the two ends. The CDR3 is 14 amino acids. This CDR3 is CASSLGEGGTEAFF. CDR3 nucleotide sequence: TGTGCCAGCAGCTTAGGGGAAGGGGGCACTGAAGCTTTCTTT.

The chain couples TRBV19 to TRBJ1-2, with 7 positions matching TRBD1. CDR1 is LNHDA and CDR2 is SQIVND in the germline V gene (reference sequence). The trim removed 3 bases at V and 8 bases at J, leaving 6 bases unmatched. CDR3 length equals 13 residues. Here the CDR3 reads CASSILDRDGYTF. CDR3 DNA sequence: TGTGCCAGTAGTATCCTAGACAGGGACGGCTACACCTTC.

This clone was seen a few times. The V gene is TRBV25-1, the J gene TRBJ2-3; 11 bases match TRBD2. CDR3 length equals 15 residues. Trimming took 8 bases from V and 2 from J; bases not matched to a gene: 6. Looked up from germline, CDR1 is MGHDK and CDR2 is SYGVNS. The CDR3 spells CASGLAGGPTDTQYF. The CDR3 DNA is TGTGCCAGCGGATTAGCGGGAGGGCCCACAGATACGCAGTATTTT. Full variable domain (missing parts from reference TRBV25-1 and TRBJ2-3): EADIYQTPRYLVIGTGKKITLECSQTMGHDKMYWYQQDPGMELHLIHYSYGVNSTEKGDLSSESTVSRIRTEHFPLTLESARPSHTSQYLCASGLAGGPTDTQYFGPGTRLTVL.